The rows below give T cell receptor beta chains drawn from one sample of a study of OX40 agonist ivuxolimab in advanced cancers. Repertoires were generated with immunoSEQ multiplex PCR, while TCRdb's copy carries only in-frame clones and drops some. The sample records about 62,000 clones, around 90% being singletons. The sample consisted of CD4+ or CD8+ T cells sorted from blood, taken in a trial of the OX40 agonist ivuxolimab. All receptors come from an adult with an advanced solid tumor such as melanoma, head and neck, liver or kidney cancer. CDR3s include the opening cysteine and the closing phenylalanine or tryptophan. Fields, in order: D gene, clone size, J gene, V gene, CDR3 DNA, CDR3 protein. The D gene is left open where the match is weak. Clone size, where shown, is once, few, many, or a class for clones that have expanded.

NA	NA	TRBJ2-7	TRBV18	TGTGCCAGCTCACGAACAGCTGGGATAGAGCAGTACTTC	CASSRTAGIEQYF
NA	NA	TRBJ1-2	TRBV5-1	TGCGCCAGCAGCACGGAGGATTCGGCGAACTATGGCTACACCTTC	CASSTEDSANYGYTF
TRBD1	NA	TRBJ2-5	TRBV5-4	TGTGCCAGCAGCCCCGGACAGGGTTTAGAGACCCAGTACTTC	CASSPGQGLETQYF
NA	NA	TRBJ1-2	TRBV28	TGTGCCAGCAGACATACAGGGTCGGGGTATGGCTACACCTTC	CASRHTGSGYGYTF
TRBD1	few	TRBJ2-7	TRBV9	TGTGCCAGCAGCGCTCCCCCCGGACAGGGGCTATACGAGCAGTACTTC	CASSAPPGQGLYEQYF
TRBD1	NA	TRBJ1-3	TRBV27	TGTGCCAGCAGGACAGGGCCCTCTGGAAACACCATATATTTT	CASRTGPSGNTIYF
NA	NA	TRBJ2-7	TRBV19	TGTGCCAGTAGTAGCGGAAGTGCGCGGGTCTACGAGCAGTACTTC	CASSSGSARVYEQYF
NA	NA	TRBJ1-5	TRBV18	TGTGCCGGCTCACCGAAGGAAGGGAGTGGCAATCAGCCCCAGCATTTT	CAGSPKEGSGNQPQHF
NA	NA	TRBJ1-5	TRBV18	TGTGCCAGCTCACTTTTCAGGGTGGTAGAAATGAATCAGCCCCAGCATTTT	CASSLFRVVEMNQPQHF
TRBD2	few	TRBJ2-7	TRBV28	TGTGCCAGCAGTTTAGATCGGGCGGGGGGACTCCTAGGCGAGCAGTACTTC	CASSLDRAGGLLGEQYF
NA	NA	TRBJ1-6	TRBV25-1	TGTGCCAGCAGTGAATCTCGGGGCTTCTATAATTCACCCCTCCACTTT	CASSESRGFYNSPLHF
TRBD2	NA	TRBJ2-7	TRBV9	TGTGCCAGCAGCGGGACCGGGACTAGCTTCGAGCAGTACTTC	CASSGTGTSFEQYF
NA	NA	TRBJ1-3	TRBV28	TGTGCCAGCGGAGAAATCTCTGGAAACACCATATATTTT	CASGEISGNTIYF
NA	once	TRBJ1-2	TRBV9	TGTGCCAGCAGCGTAGTGGGGGGGTTCAATGGCTACACCTTC	CASSVVGGFNGYTF
NA	NA	TRBJ1-5	TRBV19	TGTGCCACCTCCTGGGTGGCAGACGGGGGTCAGCCCCAGCATTTT	CATSWVADGGQPQHF
NA	NA	TRBJ1-6	TRBV6-5	TGTGCCAGCAGTTACGAGGGACAAGGACATTCACCCCTCCACTTT	CASSYEGQGHSPLHF
TRBD2	NA	TRBJ2-1	TRBV9	TGTGCCAGCAGCGCCCTGGGGGGGGACTACAATGAGCAGTTCTTC	CASSALGGDYNEQFF
NA	NA	TRBJ1-5	TRBV28	TGTGCCAGCAGTTCCTTGCTTCTTGGGGAGAATCAGCCCCAGCATTTT	CASSSLLLGENQPQHF
NA	NA	TRBJ1-3	TRBV7-8	TGTGCCAGCACCCGTGTGCGGGAGGGAAACACCATATATTTT	CASTRVREGNTIYF
NA	NA	TRBJ2-7	TRBV21-1	TGTGCCAGCAGCGTTCAAAGGTTTTCCTACGAGCAGTACTTC	CASSVQRFSYEQYF
TRBD1	NA	TRBJ2-6	TRBV7-2	TGTGCCAGCAGCTTAAACAGACAGGGCGCCGCGGGGGCCAACGTCCTGACTTTC	CASSLNRQGAAGANVLTF
TRBD2	NA	TRBJ2-7	TRBV5-4	TGTGCCAGCAGCCGATCGGGGGGATTGTCCTACGAGCAGTACTTC	CASSRSGGLSYEQYF
TRBD1	few	TRBJ2-7	TRBV10-3	TGTGCCATCAGTGGTTCTGGGCGGGACAGGGGCTCCTACGAGCAGTACTTC	CAISGSGRDRGSYEQYF
NA	few	TRBJ1-2	TRBV14	TGTGCCAGCGGTCTGAACTATGGCTACACCTTC	CASGLNYGYTF
NA	NA	TRBJ1-6	TRBV5-6	TGTGCCAGCAGCTTGGGGGGCGCCCCTAATTCACCCCTCCACTTT	CASSLGGAPNSPLHF
NA	NA	TRBJ1-5	TRBV27	TGTGCCAGCAGTTTGCAGGGTGGCAATCAGCCCCAGCATTTT	CASSLQGGNQPQHF
NA	NA	TRBJ1-6	TRBV7-2	TGTGCCAGCAGCTTAGTGGATATTCATTCACCCCTCCACTTT	CASSLVDIHSPLHF
TRBD1	NA	TRBJ2-3	TRBV14	TGTGCCAGCAGCCCTGGACAGGGGGCATCTACAGATACGCAGTATTTT	CASSPGQGASTDTQYF
NA	NA	TRBJ2-1	TRBV6-1	TGTGCCAGCAGCCCCTTGGATGAGCAGTTCTTC	CASSPLDEQFF
NA	NA	TRBJ2-7	TRBV27	TGTGCCAGCAGTTTCACACAGGGCGAGCAGTACTTC	CASSFTQGEQYF
NA	NA	TRBJ2-3	TRBV6-4	TGTGCCAGCAGTGTCGGGGGAGGAGATACGCAGTATTTT	CASSVGGGDTQYF
NA	NA	TRBJ2-1	TRBV19	TGTGCCAGTAGTATAGGGGACGGTTTCAATGAGCAGTTCTTC	CASSIGDGFNEQFF
NA	NA	TRBJ1-2	TRBV18	TGTGCCAGCTCACCCCTCGGGCAGGGTACTAACTATGGCTACACCTTC	CASSPLGQGTNYGYTF
NA	few	TRBJ1-5	TRBV7-2	TGTGCCAGCAGTACACAGGGATTCAATCAGCCCCAGCATTTT	CASSTQGFNQPQHF
TRBD2	NA	TRBJ2-2	TRBV11-2	TGTGCCAGCAGCTTAGGACTAGCGGCGAACACCGGGGAGCTGTTTTTT	CASSLGLAANTGELFF
TRBD2	NA	TRBJ2-7	TRBV4-1	TGCGCCAGCAGCCCTGGTAGCGGGGGCCGTCGGGGGTACGAGCAGTACTTC	CASSPGSGGRRGYEQYF
NA	NA	TRBJ1-2	TRBV28	TGTGCCAGCACCTTACCCGGCCAGGGATGGATGCGCTATGGCTACACCTTC	CASTLPGQGWMRYGYTF
TRBD1	once	TRBJ2-2	TRBV6-6	TGTGCCAGCACCGAGGACAGGACGAACACCGGGGAGCTGTTTTTT	CASTEDRTNTGELFF
NA	medium-sized	TRBJ2-7	TRBV21-1	TGTGCCAGCAGCCGGGGACACGGCGGGCCCGGCGAGCAGTACTTC	CASSRGHGGPGEQYF